This T cell receptor (beta chain) was sequenced in a study of T cells after yellow fever vaccination. The CDR3 sequence is 16 residues long. The V end was cut by 0 bases, the J end by 3 bases, with 12 bases between. This clonotype was seen a handful of times. A single record per CDR3 protein comes from TCRdb applying MiXCR to the 5' RACE reads. The sample has approximately 600,000 distinct CDR3 sequences, about 12% seen once. The rearrangement joins TRBV12-3 or TRBV12-4 to TRBJ1-3; no clear D. This receptor was obtained from a young man who received the YFV17D yellow fever vaccine. Sequenced material: PBMCs, taken on the day of the yellow fever booster vaccination. The CDR3 DNA reads as TGTGCCAGCAGTTTAGCGATGTCGGCAGGTGGAAACACCATATATTTT. This codes for CASSLAMSAGGNTIYF.